This TCR beta chain was captured by sequencing in a study of breast tumors, draining lymph nodes, adjacent tissues. Study results and limitations: The data were judged consistent with most tumor T cells coming from lymph node and expanding in tumor. Compared with basal-like, luminal-like tumors shared significantly more repertoire with nontumor tissue.

This clonotype was seen at least ten times. What it recognizes is unknown. This CDR3 is 16 amino acids long. Germline values: CDR1 SGHAT, CDR2 FQDESV (reference sequence). V was pared by 0 bases and J by 6 bases, with 8 bases of the junction left unmatched. TCRdb re-derived calls from the multiplex PCR reads in MiXCR, one entry per CDR3 protein. The sample contains 270,000 or so distinct CDR3 sequences, around 30% of which appear only once. Samples came from axillary lymph nodes draining the breast cancer. The sequenced sample was axillary lymph node tissue. The sequence came from a female donor with breast cancer. Some clones in this sample may be carry-over from other donors' samples. The V gene is TRBV11-1, the J gene TRBJ2-1; 7 bases are a match to TRBD1. The CDR3 protein is CASSLAGTVTFNEQFF. The CDR3 DNA follows: TGTGCCAGCAGCTTAGCCGGGACAGTAACGTTCAATGAGCAGTTCTTC.